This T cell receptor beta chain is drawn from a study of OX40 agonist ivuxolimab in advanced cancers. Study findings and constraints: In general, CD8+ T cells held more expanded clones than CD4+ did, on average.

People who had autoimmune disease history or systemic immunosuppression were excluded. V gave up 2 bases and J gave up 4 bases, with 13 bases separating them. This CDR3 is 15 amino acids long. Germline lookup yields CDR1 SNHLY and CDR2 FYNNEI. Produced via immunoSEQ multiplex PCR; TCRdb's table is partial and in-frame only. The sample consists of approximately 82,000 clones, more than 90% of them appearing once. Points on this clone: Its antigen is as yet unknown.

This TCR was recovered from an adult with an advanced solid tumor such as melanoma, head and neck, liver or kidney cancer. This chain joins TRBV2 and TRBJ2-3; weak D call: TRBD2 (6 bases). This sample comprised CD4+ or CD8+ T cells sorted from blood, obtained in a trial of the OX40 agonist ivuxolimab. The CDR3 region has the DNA TGTGCCAGCAGTGAACGGTCGGGAGCCGCAGATACGCAGTATTTT. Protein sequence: CASSERSGAADTQYF.